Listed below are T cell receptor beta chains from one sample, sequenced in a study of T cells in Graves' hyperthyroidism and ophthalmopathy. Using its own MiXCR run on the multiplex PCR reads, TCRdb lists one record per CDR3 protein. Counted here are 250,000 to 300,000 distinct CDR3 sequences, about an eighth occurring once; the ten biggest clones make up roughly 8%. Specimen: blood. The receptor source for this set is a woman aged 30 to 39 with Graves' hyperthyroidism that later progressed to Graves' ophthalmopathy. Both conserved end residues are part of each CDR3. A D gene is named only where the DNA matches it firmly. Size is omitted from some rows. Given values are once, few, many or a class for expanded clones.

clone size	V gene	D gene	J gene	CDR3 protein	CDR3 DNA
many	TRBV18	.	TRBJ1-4	CASSPSASRELFF	TGTGCCAGCTCACCCTCGGCCAGCAGAGAACTGTTTTTT
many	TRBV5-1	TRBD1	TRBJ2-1	CASSWGRDRGVNEQFF	TGCGCCAGCAGCTGGGGCCGGGACAGGGGCGTTAATGAGCAGTTCTTC
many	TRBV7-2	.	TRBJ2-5	CASSQTAGDETQYF	TGTGCCAGCAGCCAAACGGCAGGGGACGAGACCCAGTACTTC
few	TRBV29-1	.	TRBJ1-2	CSVEEGRVHYGYTF	TGCAGCGTTGAAGAAGGGAGGGTTCACTATGGCTACACCTTC
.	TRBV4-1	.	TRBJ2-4	CASSQGNGKGGLSKNIQYF	TGCGCCAGCAGCCAAGGGAACGGCAAAGGGGGTTTATCCAAAAACATTCAGTACTTC
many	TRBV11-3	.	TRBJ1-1	CASSLRRMNTEAFF	TGTGCCAGCAGCTTGAGGCGGATGAACACTGAAGCTTTCTTT
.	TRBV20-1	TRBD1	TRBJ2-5	CSVPGTGVQTQYF	TGCAGTGTTCCCGGGACAGGGGTACAGACCCAGTACTTC
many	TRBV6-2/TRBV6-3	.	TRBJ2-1	CASSFPWTPWNEQFF	TGTGCCAGCAGTTTCCCGTGGACTCCCTGGAATGAGCAGTTCTTC
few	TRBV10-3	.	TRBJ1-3	CAITATWTGNTIYF	TGTGCCATCACCGCGACTTGGACCGGAAACACCATATATTTT
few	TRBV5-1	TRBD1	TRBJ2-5	CASSRVGDRRQTQYF	TGCGCCAGCAGTCGTGTCGGGGACAGAAGGCAGACCCAGTACTTC
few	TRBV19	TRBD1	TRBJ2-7	CATAGGYEQYF	TGTGCCACCGCAGGGGGCTACGAGCAGTACTTC
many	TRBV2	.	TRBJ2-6	CASSPESTGRSGANVLTF	TGTGCCAGCAGTCCCGAGAGCACAGGGAGGTCTGGGGCCAACGTCCTGACTTTC
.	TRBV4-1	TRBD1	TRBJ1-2	CASSQEDRAGGYTF	TGCGCCAGCAGCCAAGAGGACAGGGCTGGTGGCTACACCTTC
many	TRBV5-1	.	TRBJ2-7	CASAGHTASYEQYF	TGCGCCAGCGCCGGACACACAGCCTCCTACGAGCAGTACTTC
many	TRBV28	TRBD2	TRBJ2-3	CASSSAILAGGNTDTQYF	TGTGCCAGCAGTTCCGCAATACTAGCGGGAGGGAACACAGATACGCAGTATTTT
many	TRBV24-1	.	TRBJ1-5	CATSEPGSNQPQHF	TGTGCCACCAGTGAACCGGGTAGCAATCAGCCCCAGCATTTT
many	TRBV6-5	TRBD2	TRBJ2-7	CASSYSGGRSAYEQYF	TGTGCCAGCAGTTACTCCGGCGGGAGGAGCGCCTACGAGCAGTACTTC
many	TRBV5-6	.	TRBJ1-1	CASSLQGSTEAFF	TGTGCCAGCAGCTTGCAGGGGAGTACTGAAGCTTTCTTT
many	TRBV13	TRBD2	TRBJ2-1	CASSFPSGDLNEQFF	TGTGCCAGCAGCTTTCCTAGCGGGGACCTCAATGAGCAGTTCTTC
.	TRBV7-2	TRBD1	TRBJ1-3	CASSRDRERGNTIYF	TGTGCCAGCAGCCGGGACAGGGAGCGGGGAAACACCATATATTTT
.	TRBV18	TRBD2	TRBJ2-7	CASSPRTSGGGHEQYF	TGTGCCAGCTCACCAAGGACTAGCGGGGGGGGGCACGAGCAGTACTTC
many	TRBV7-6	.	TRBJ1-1	CASSLDEGNTEAFF	TGTGCCAGCAGCTTAGACGAGGGGAACACTGAAGCTTTCTTT
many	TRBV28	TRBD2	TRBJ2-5	CASSSGTSGRVKTQYF	TGTGCCAGCAGTTCGGGGACTAGCGGGAGGGTAAAGACCCAGTACTTC
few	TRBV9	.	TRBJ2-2	CASSVESVSNTGELFF	TGTGCCAGCAGCGTAGAGTCAGTATCAAACACCGGGGAGCTGTTTTTT
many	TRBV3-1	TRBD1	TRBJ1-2	CASSRSDRVVSEGYTF	TGTGCCAGCAGCCGGTCGGACAGGGTAGTTTCGGAAGGCTACACCTTC
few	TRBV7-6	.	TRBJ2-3	CASSLAGTGSDTQYF	TGTGCCAGCAGCTTAGCGGGGACCGGGTCAGATACGCAGTATTTT
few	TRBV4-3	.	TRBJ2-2	CASSQDLGGLTGELFF	TGCGCCAGCAGCCAAGATCTTGGGGGTCTGACCGGGGAGCTGTTTTTT
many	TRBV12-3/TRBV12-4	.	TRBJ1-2	CASSLQVGYGYTF	TGTGCCAGCAGCCTTCAGGTCGGCTATGGCTACACCTTC
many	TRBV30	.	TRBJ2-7	CAWSTQPTTPSYEQYF	TGTGCCTGGAGTACCCAGCCTACGACACCCTCCTACGAGCAGTACTTC
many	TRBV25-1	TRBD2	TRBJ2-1	CASSEWVGLAGGYNEQFF	TGTGCCAGCAGTGAATGGGTAGGGCTAGCGGGAGGATACAATGAGCAGTTCTTC
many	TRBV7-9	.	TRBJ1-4	CASSLVEGSNEKLFF	TGTGCCAGCAGCTTAGTAGAGGGAAGTAATGAAAAACTGTTTTTT
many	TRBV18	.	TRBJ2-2	CASSPQNTGELFF	TGTGCCAGCTCACCGCAGAACACCGGGGAGCTGTTTTTT
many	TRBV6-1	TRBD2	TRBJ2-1	CASRASGNEQFF	TGTGCCAGCAGGGCTAGCGGAAATGAGCAGTTCTTC
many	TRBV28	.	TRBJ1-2	CASNWGGQRGYTF	TGTGCCAGCAATTGGGGCGGCCAGAGGGGCTACACCTTC
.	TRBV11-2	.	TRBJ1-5	CASSATPWETQSAQHF	TGTGCCAGCAGTGCGACCCCGTGGGAGACGCAATCAGCCCAGCATTTT
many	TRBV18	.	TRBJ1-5	CASSPGNQPQHF	TGTGCCAGCTCACCGGGAAATCAGCCCCAGCATTTT
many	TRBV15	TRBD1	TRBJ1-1	CATSRPGQGNTEAFF	TGTGCCACCAGCAGGCCCGGACAGGGGAACACTGAAGCTTTCTTT
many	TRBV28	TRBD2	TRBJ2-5	CASSPRLAGGPETQYF	TGTGCCAGCAGCCCAAGACTAGCGGGAGGTCCAGAGACCCAGTACTTC
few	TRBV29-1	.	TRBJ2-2	CSVRTGTGELFF	TGCAGCGTGCGGACTGGTACCGGGGAGCTGTTTTTT
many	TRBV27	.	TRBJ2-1	CASSFRRDPNNEQFF	TGTGCCAGCAGTTTCCGCCGGGATCCCAACAATGAGCAGTTCTTC
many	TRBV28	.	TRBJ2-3	CASMRAPGTDTQYF	TGTGCCAGCATGAGGGCACCCGGCACAGATACGCAGTATTTT
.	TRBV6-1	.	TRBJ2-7	CAVRLNILDEQYF	TGTGCCGTTAGGTTGAATATCCTCGACGAGCAGTACTTC
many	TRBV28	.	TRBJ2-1	CASSLNPWGRRTYNEQFF	TGTGCCAGCAGTTTAAATCCATGGGGGCGCAGAACTTACAATGAGCAGTTCTTC
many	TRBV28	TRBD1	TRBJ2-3	CASTNRGATDTQYF	TGTGCCAGCACCAACAGGGGCGCGACAGATACGCAGTATTTT
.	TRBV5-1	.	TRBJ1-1	CASSFDGDTEAFF	TGCGCCAGCAGCTTTGACGGGGACACTGAAGCTTTCTTT
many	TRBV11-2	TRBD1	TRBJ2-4	CASSFPGGNIQYF	TGTGCCAGCAGCTTCCCAGGGGGCAACATTCAGTACTTC
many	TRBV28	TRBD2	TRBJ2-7	CASSPDSPAGVIWGSYEQYF	TGTGCCAGCAGTCCCGACTCGCCAGCGGGAGTCATCTGGGGCTCCTACGAGCAGTACTTC
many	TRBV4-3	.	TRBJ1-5	CASSQDNGPNQPQHF	TGCGCCAGCAGCCAAGATAACGGGCCAAATCAGCCCCAGCATTTT